A single TCR beta chain is shown here with its context. Data came from immunoSEQ multiplex PCR; TCRdb stores just in-frame clones and leaves some out. The data show about 130,000 clones, approximately 85% seen once. The CDR3 extends over 16 amino acids. V lost 4 bases, J lost 1 base, and 7 bases stayed unmatched. Per the germline V gene, CDR1 is SGDLS and CDR2 is YYNGEE. This sample was taken from a study of blood T cell repertoires in COVID-19. This TCR was sampled from a woman of 80 years or more with COVID-19, enrolled during active disease. The V call is TRBV9, the J call TRBJ2-2, with 7 nucleotides matching TRBD2. Sample: peripheral blood. CDR3 sequence (DNA): TGTGCCAGCAGCCCTAGCGGTAGCGTGAACACCGGGGAGCTGTTTTTT. This sequence encodes CASSPSGSVNTGELFF.